This T cell receptor beta chain originates from a study of technical replicates of blood from several donors. This clone was observed once. The V segment lost 4 bases and the J segment 6 bases; nucleotides outside the gene matches: 4. CDR1 is MNHEY and CDR2 is SVGAGI in the germline V gene. The CDR3 length is 14 residues. Data came from immunoSEQ multiplex PCR; TCRdb stores just in-frame clones and leaves some out. The sample holds 70,000 to 85,000 clones, 95% seen once. The TCR sequence derives from a human donor in good health. The chain carries TRBV6-5 and TRBJ2-1; TRBD1 matches 9 bases. The material sequenced was T cells isolated from PBMCs. The CDR3 protein is CASSSTGGGNEQFF. The CDR3 nucleotides read TGTGCCAGCAGTTCGACAGGGGGAGGCAATGAGCAGTTCTTC.